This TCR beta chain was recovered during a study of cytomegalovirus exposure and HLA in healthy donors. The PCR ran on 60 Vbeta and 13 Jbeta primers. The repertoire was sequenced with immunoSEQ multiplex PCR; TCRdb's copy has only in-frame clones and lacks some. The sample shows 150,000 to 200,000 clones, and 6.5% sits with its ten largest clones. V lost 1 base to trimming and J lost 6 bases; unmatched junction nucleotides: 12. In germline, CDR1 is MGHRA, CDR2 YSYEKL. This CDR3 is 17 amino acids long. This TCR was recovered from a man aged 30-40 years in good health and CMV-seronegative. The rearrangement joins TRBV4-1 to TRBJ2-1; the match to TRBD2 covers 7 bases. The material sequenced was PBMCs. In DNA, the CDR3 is TGCGCCAGCAGCCAAGGAACTAGCGCGAGTAAACTCAATGAGCAGTTCTTC. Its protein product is CASSQGTSASKLNEQFF.